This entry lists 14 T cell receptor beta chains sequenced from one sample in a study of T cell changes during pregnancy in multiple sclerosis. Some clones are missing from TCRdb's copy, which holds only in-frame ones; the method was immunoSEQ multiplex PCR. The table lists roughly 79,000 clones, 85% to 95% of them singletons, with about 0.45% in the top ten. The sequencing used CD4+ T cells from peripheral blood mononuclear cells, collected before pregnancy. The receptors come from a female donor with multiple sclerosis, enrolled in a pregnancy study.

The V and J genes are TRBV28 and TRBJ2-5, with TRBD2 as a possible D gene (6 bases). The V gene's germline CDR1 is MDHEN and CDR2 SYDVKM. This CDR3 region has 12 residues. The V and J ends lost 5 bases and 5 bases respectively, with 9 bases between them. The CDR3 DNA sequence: TGTGCCAGCAGTGGGGGGAGCGAGACCCAGTACTTC. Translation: CASSGGSETQYF.

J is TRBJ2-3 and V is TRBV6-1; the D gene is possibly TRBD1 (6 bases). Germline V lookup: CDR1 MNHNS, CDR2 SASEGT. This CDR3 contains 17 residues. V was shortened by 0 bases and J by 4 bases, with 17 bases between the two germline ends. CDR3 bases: TGTGCCAGCAGTGAAGCTCTGAGGACAGCGCTTGCAGATACGCAGTATTTT. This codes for CASSEALRTALADTQYF.

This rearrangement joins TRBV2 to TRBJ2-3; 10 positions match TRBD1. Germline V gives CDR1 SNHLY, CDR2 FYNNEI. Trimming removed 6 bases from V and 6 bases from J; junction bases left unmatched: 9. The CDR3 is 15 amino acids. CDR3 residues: CASSKDRGPSDTQYF. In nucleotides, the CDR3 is TGTGCCAGCAGCAAAGACAGGGGGCCGTCGGATACGCAGTATTTT.

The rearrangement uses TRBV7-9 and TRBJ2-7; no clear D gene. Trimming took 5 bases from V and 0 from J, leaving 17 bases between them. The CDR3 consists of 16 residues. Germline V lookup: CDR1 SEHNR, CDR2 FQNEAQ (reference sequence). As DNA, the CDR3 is TGTGCCAGCAGCCCGCGAGCCGACTCGTCCTCCTACGAGCAGTACTTC. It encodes CASSPRADSSSYEQYF.

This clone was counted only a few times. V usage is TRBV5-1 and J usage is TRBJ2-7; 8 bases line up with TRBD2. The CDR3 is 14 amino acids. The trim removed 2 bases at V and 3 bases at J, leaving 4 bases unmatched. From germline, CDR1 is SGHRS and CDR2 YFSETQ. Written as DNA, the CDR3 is TGCGCCAGCAGCTTCCGGGAGGGGCACTACGAGCAGTACTTC. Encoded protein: CASSFREGHYEQYF.

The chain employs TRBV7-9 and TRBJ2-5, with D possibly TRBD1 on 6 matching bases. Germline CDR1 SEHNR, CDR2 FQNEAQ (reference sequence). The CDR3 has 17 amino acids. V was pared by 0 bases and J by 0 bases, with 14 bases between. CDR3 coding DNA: TGTGCCAGCAGCTTAGCTAATCTGGACAGAAACCAAGAGACCCAGTACTTC. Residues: CASSLANLDRNQETQYF. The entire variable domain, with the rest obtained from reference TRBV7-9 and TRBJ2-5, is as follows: DTGVSQNPRHKITKRGQNVTFRCDPISEHNRLYWYRQTLGQGPEFLTYFQNEAQLEKSRLLSDRFSAERPKGSFSTLEIQRTEQGDSAMYLCASSLANLDRNQETQYFGPGTRLLVL.

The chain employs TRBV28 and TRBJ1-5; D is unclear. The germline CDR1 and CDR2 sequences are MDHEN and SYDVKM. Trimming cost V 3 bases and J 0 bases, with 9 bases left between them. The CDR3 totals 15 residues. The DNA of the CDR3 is TGTGCCAGCAGTTTTCCGGGTTATAGCAATCAGCCCCAGCATTTT. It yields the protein CASSFPGYSNQPQHF.

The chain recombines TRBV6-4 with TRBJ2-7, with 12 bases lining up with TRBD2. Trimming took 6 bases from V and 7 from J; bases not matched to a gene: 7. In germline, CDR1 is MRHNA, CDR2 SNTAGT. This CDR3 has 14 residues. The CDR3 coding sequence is TGTGCCAGCAGACAGACTAGCGGGAGTGGAGAGCAGTACTTC. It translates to CASRQTSGSGEQYF.

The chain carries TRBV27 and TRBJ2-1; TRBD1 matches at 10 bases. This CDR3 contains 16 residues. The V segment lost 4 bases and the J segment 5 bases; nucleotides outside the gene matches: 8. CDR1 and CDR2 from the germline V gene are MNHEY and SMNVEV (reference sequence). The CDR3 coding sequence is TGTGCCAGCAGTTCCCCCCGGACAGGGGGAAACAATGAGCAGTTCTTC. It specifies CASSSPRTGGNNEQFF.

Here the CDR3 DNA reads TGTGCCAGTAGTACGCACAGGGGAGGCGAGCAGTACTTC. Protein product: CASSTHRGGEQYF. The chain carries TRBV19 and TRBJ2-7, with D possibly matching TRBD1 (7 bases). V lost 4 bases, J lost 6 bases, and 13 bases lay in between. The CDR3 spans 13 residues. The V gene's germline CDR1 is LNHDA and CDR2 SQIVND (reference sequence).

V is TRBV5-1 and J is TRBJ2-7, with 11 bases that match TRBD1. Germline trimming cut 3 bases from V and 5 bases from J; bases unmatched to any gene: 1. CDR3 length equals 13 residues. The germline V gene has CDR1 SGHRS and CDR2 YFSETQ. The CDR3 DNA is TGCGCCAGCAGCTGGACAGGGGGCAACGAGCAGTACTTC. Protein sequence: CASSWTGGNEQYF. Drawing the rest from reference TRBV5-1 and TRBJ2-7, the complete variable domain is KAGVTQTPRYLIKTRGQQVTLSCSPISGHRSVSWYQQTPGQGLQFLFEYFSETQRNKGNFPGRFSGRQFSNSRSEMNVSTLELGDSALYLCASSWTGGNEQYFGPGTRLTVT.

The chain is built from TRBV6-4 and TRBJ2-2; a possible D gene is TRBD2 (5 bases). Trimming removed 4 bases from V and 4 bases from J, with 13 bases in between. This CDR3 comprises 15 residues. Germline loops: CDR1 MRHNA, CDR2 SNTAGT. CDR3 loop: CASSAGSFGTGELFF. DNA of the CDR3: TGTGCCAGCAGTGCGGGGAGTTTTGGCACCGGGGAGCTGTTTTTT.

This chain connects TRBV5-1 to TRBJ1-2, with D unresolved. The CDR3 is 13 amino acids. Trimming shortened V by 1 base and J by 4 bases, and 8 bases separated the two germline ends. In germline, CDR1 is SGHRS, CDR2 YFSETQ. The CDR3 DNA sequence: TGCGCCAGCAGCTTGTCTAGTCTCTATGGCTACACCTTC. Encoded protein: CASSLSSLYGYTF.

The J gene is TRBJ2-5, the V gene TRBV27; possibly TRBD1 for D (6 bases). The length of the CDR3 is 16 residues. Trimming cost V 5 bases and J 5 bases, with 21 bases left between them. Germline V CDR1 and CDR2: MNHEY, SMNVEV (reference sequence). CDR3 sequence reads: CASSPSTGIWGETQYF. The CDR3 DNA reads TGTGCCAGCAGTCCCTCAACAGGGATCTGGGGGGAGACCCAGTACTTC.